The following is a T cell receptor beta chain sequence with its context. The sample contains more than one DNA sequence encoding this CDR3. This sample was taken from a study of blood T cell repertoires in COVID-19. CDR3 length equals 15 residues. Trimming pared 2 bases from V and 3 bases from J, leaving 13 bases between. Germline loops: CDR1 MNHEY, CDR2 SVGAGI. The assay was immunoSEQ multiplex PCR, and TCRdb's table has in-frame clones only and misses some. The sample includes a few hundred thousand clones, around 86% of them seen just once. This chain connects TRBV6-5 to TRBJ1-2, with D maybe TRBD1 (5 bases). Sequencing was performed on peripheral blood. The receptor's source is a woman between 50 and 59 years old with COVID-19, enrolled during active disease. The DNA for the CDR3 is TGTGCCAGCAGTTACCTTGGGGGGACGGACTATGGCTACACCTTC. As protein: CASSYLGGTDYGYTF.